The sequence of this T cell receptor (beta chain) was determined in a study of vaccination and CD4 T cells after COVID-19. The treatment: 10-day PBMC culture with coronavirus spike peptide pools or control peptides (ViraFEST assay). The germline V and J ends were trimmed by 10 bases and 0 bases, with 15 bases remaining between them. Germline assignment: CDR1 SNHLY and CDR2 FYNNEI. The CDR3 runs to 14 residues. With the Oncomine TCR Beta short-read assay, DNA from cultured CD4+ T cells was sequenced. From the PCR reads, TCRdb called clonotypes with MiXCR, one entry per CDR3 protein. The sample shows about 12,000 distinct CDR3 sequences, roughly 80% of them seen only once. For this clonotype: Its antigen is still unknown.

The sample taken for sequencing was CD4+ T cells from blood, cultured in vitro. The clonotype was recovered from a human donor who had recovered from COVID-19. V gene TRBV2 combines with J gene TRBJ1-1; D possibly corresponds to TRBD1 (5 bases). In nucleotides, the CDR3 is TGTGCCACCCTAAGACCAGGGTTGAACACTGAAGCTTTCTTT. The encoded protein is CATLRPGLNTEAFF. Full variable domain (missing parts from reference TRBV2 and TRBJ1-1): EPEVTQTPSHQVTQMGQEVILRCVPISNHLYFYWYRQILGQKVEFLVSFYNNEISEKSEIFDDQFSVERPDGSNFTLKIRSTKLEDSAMYFCATLRPGLNTEAFFGQGTRLTVV.